A single sample gave rise to the 32 T cell receptor beta chains below, sequenced in a study of blood T cell repertoires in COVID-19. Some clones are missing from TCRdb's copy, which holds only in-frame ones; the method was immunoSEQ multiplex PCR. Of approximately 260,000 clones detected, about 88% appear once; the ten largest clones hold 2% to 2.5%. Sequencing input: peripheral blood. These receptors were collected from a woman aged 40 to 50 who had recovered from COVID-19.

The rearrangement uses TRBV4-3 and TRBJ2-7, with D perhaps matching TRBD1 (6 bases). The CDR3 spans 17 residues. The V and J ends lost 0 bases and 0 bases respectively, with 15 bases between them. Germline V gives CDR1 LGHNA, CDR2 YSLEER. In nucleotides, the CDR3 is TGCGCCAGCAGCCAAGATGTCGAGGGGGACCGCTCCTACGAGCAGTACTTC. Translation gives CASSQDVEGDRSYEQYF.

V and J are TRBV19 and TRBJ1-3, with TRBD1 identical over 9 bases. The CDR3 has 18 amino acids. V gave up 9 bases and J gave up 0 bases; unmatched junction bases: 15. Germline assignment: CDR1 LNHDA and CDR2 SQIVND (reference sequence). The CDR3 DNA reads as TGTGCCAGCCGTGAGGACAGGGGAGTTCAAAGCTCTGGAAACACCATATATTTT. Translated: CASREDRGVQSSGNTIYF.

V and J are TRBV7-9 and TRBJ1-6; maybe TRBD1 (5 bases). From germline, CDR1 is SEHNR and CDR2 FQNEAQ (reference sequence). This CDR3 has 16 amino acids. Trimming took 5 bases from V and 1 from J, leaving 12 bases between them. The CDR3 nucleotides are TGTGCCAGCAGCCCCTGGGGGGGATCCTATAATTCACCCCTCCACTTT. Translation: CASSPWGGSYNSPLHF.

V is TRBV6-2 or TRBV6-3 and J is TRBJ1-1; D remains unclear. The V gene lost 6 bases and the J gene lost 6 bases, with 11 bases spanning the gap. Germline CDR1 is MNHEY and CDR2 is SVGEGT. The CDR3 sequence is 12 residues long. CDR3 region: CASSPDTSEAFF. The CDR3 DNA sequence: TGTGCCAGCAGCCCCGACACCTCTGAAGCTTTCTTT.

The CDR3 DNA sequence: TGTGCCAGCACCTCGGGGACAGGGGGCATGAATACGCAGTATTTT. Protein: CASTSGTGGMNTQYF. V gene TRBV11-2 combines with J gene TRBJ2-3, with TRBD1 matching 12 bases. The CDR3 length is 15 residues. The junction had 9 bases not matched to a gene; V was cut back by 7 bases and J by 7 bases. CDR1 SGHAT and CDR2 FQNNGV come from the germline V gene.

In this sample, this clone turned up a few times. The genes are TRBV6-5 and TRBJ1-6; a possible D gene is TRBD1 (5 bases). Germline V lookup: CDR1 MNHEY, CDR2 SVGAGI. The CDR3 is 14 amino acids. Trimming took off 0 bases at V and 10 bases at J, with 10 bases between the two ends. CDR3 amino acids: CASSYSSGGSPLHF. DNA of the CDR3: TGTGCCAGCAGTTACTCCTCCGGGGGATCACCCCTCCACTTT.

This sequence joins TRBV6-2 or TRBV6-3 and TRBJ1-6, with 7 nucleotides matching TRBD1. This CDR3 comprises 16 residues. V lost 4 bases and J lost 6; bases outside the gene matches: 9. The germline V gene has CDR1 MNHEY and CDR2 SVGEGT. CDR3 nucleotides: TGTGCCAGCAGTTCCTCTAACAGGGGTTTTAATTCACCCCTCCACTTT. It codes for CASSSSNRGFNSPLHF.

The chain joins TRBV19 to TRBJ1-5, with no clear D. V shed 10 bases and J shed 1 base, with 11 bases lying between them. The CDR3 consists of 13 residues. Per germline, CDR1 LNHDA and CDR2 SQIVND (reference sequence). The CDR3 loop is CATQRQSNQPQHF. In DNA form, the CDR3 reads TGTGCCACCCAGAGGCAGAGCAATCAGCCCCAGCATTTT.

The rearrangement links TRBV7-2 to TRBJ2-3, with D possibly matching TRBD1 (6 bases). Germline loops: CDR1 SGHTA, CDR2 FQGNSA. Trimming shortened V by 1 base and J by 11 bases, and 10 bases separated the two germline ends. This CDR3 comprises 12 residues. This chain's CDR3 is CASSLDRERQYF. The DNA of the CDR3 is TGTGCCAGCAGCTTAGACAGGGAGAGGCAGTATTTT. The full variable domain, with the rest looked up from reference TRBV7-2 and TRBJ2-3, is GAGVSQSPSNKVTEKGKDVELRCDPISGHTALYWYRQSLGQGLEFLIYFQGNSAPDKSGLPSDRFSAERTGGSVSTLTIQRTQQEDSAVYLCASSLDRERQYFGPGTRLTVL.

This chain connects TRBV6-5 to TRBJ1-4; 8 bases map to TRBD1. The CDR3 loop spans 16 amino acids. V gave up 6 bases and J gave up 3 bases; unmatched junction bases: 9. Germline CDR1 is MNHEY and CDR2 is SVGAGI. This chain's CDR3 is CASSYVTGASNEKLFF. The CDR3 region has the DNA TGTGCCAGCAGCTACGTGACAGGGGCTTCTAATGAAAAACTGTTTTTT.

This clone appeared a few times. The chain joins TRBV27 to TRBJ2-7; 10 bases fit TRBD1. The trim removed 9 bases at V and 3 bases at J, leaving 14 bases unmatched. The CDR3 is 16 amino acids. Germline CDR1 and CDR2: MNHEY and SMNVEV (reference sequence). CDR3 sequence reads: CARAGTGVTPVYEQYF. The CDR3 nucleotides are TGTGCCAGGGCCGGGACAGGGGTGACCCCAGTCTACGAGCAGTACTTC.

This chain uses TRBV4-1 with TRBJ2-5; 8 nucleotides align to TRBD2. The CDR3 consists of 16 residues. Germline V gene sequence: CDR1 MGHRA, CDR2 YSYEKL. The trim removed 1 base at V and 5 bases at J, leaving 9 bases unmatched. Written as DNA, the CDR3 is TGCGCCAGCAGCCAAGGGTTCCGGGAGGGCCGGGAGACCCAGTACTTC. It encodes CASSQGFREGRETQYF.

The chain employs TRBV7-9 and TRBJ2-3; 9 nucleotides match TRBD2. The CDR3 loop spans 14 amino acids. V lost 5 bases to trimming and J lost 1 base; unmatched junction nucleotides: 1. In germline, CDR1 is SEHNR, CDR2 FQNEAQ (reference sequence). CDR3 protein: CASSRLAGTDTQYF. CDR3 bases: TGTGCCAGCAGCCGACTAGCGGGCACAGATACGCAGTATTTT.

The count of this clone is one. The chain recombines TRBV4-2 with TRBJ2-5; 10 bases match TRBD2. The CDR3 has 16 residues. J lost 1 base, V lost 4 bases, and 6 bases had no gene match. Germline CDR1 LGHNA, CDR2 YNFKEQ. In DNA form, the CDR3 reads TGTGCCAGCAGCCTCTCGGTAGCGGGGGGCCAAGAGACCCAGTACTTC. Translation gives CASSLSVAGGQETQYF.

This chain links TRBV9 with TRBJ2-5; D not certain. Per the germline V gene, CDR1 is SGDLS and CDR2 is YYNGEE. Trimming took off 5 bases at V and 1 base at J, with 3 bases between the two ends. The CDR3 runs 11 residues. CDR3 loop: CASRAQETQYF. DNA for the CDR3: TGTGCCAGCAGGGCCCAAGAGACCCAGTACTTC. The full variable domain, in which reference TRBV9 and TRBJ2-5 provide the parts outside the CDR3, is DSGVTQTPKHLITATGQRVTLRCSPRSGDLSVYWYQQSLDQGLQFLIQYYNGEERAKGNILERFSAQQFPDLHSELNLSSLELGDSALYFCASRAQETQYFGPGTRLLVL.

The CDR3 DNA follows: TGTGCCAGCACCCCTCGCGAAACGCGCTATGGCTACACCTTC. The encoded protein is CASTPRETRYGYTF. The genes are TRBV7-9 and TRBJ1-2; no clear D gene. Germline V lookup: CDR1 SEHNR, CDR2 FQNEAQ (reference sequence). The CDR3 contains 14 residues. Between the trimmed V and J ends, which lost 7 bases and 4 bases, there was a span of 16 bases.

This chain connects TRBV19 to TRBJ1-3; 9 positions match TRBD1. The CDR3 is 14 amino acids. Germline CDR1 and CDR2: LNHDA and SQIVND (reference sequence). V gave up 7 bases and J gave up 4 bases; unmatched junction bases: 5. CDR3 protein: CASTRQGGGNTIYF. The CDR3 DNA reads TGTGCCAGTACCCGACAGGGGGGCGGAAACACCATATATTTT.

The V and J genes are TRBV15 and TRBJ1-5; D is uncertain. Germline values: CDR1 LNHNV, CDR2 YYDKDF (reference sequence). V was shortened by 5 bases and J by 0 bases, with 14 bases between the two germline ends. This CDR3 is built from 16 residues. The CDR3 loop is CATSRQRSDSNQPQHF. CDR3 bases: TGTGCCACCAGCCGACAACGAAGTGATAGCAATCAGCCCCAGCATTTT.

The chain links TRBV7-3 to TRBJ2-1; 9 nucleotides line up with TRBD2. This CDR3 is built from 16 residues. Germline V gives CDR1 SGHTA, CDR2 FQGTGA. Trimming at V came to 2 bases and at J to 5 bases, leaving 7 bases not matched to a gene. The CDR3 nucleotides are TGTGCCAGCAGCTTAGTGGCGGGAGGGGCGCACAATGAGCAGTTCTTC. As protein: CASSLVAGGAHNEQFF.

Only one count was recorded for this clone. The CDR3 region has the DNA TGTGCCAGCGGTGGGCTAGCGGGGGGGCCAAGTGAGCAGTTCTTC. The encoded protein is CASGGLAGGPSEQFF. V is TRBV25-1 and J is TRBJ2-1; 12 bases fit TRBD2. After removal of 8 bases from V and 9 bases from J, the junction contained 11 bases not matched to a gene. CDR1 MGHDK and CDR2 SYGVNS come from the germline V gene. This CDR3 contains 15 residues.

The rearrangement joins TRBV11-2 to TRBJ2-1, with D uncertain. CDR1 is SGHAT and CDR2 is FQNNGV in the germline V gene. This CDR3 has 15 amino acids. The ends were cut back, 3 bases at V and 5 bases at J, with 14 bases in the middle. CDR3: CASSFLGTPNNEQFF. CDR3 nucleotides: TGTGCCAGCAGCTTCCTAGGAACCCCCAACAATGAGCAGTTCTTC.

The J gene is TRBJ2-2, the V gene TRBV19; D might be TRBD1 (6 bases). Deletions cut 3 bases from V and 4 bases from J, with 15 bases between. The CDR3 is 16 residues long. Germline values: CDR1 LNHDA, CDR2 SQIVND (reference sequence). The DNA of the CDR3 is TGTGCCAGTAGTATCGAGGCAGGGGTCGGCACCGGGGAGCTGTTTTTT. Its translation is CASSIEAGVGTGELFF.

The V gene is TRBV4-3, the J gene TRBJ2-2; 8 nucleotides agree with TRBD2. CDR1 is LGHNA, CDR2 YSLEER, per germline. This CDR3 has 15 amino acids. The J segment lost 1 base and the V segment lost 4 bases, leaving 2 bases of the junction unmatched. This CDR3 reads CASSLSGGNTGELFF. CDR3 coding DNA: TGCGCCAGCAGCCTGAGCGGGGGGAACACCGGGGAGCTGTTTTTT.

This chain joins TRBV5-1 and TRBJ2-7; 10 bases align to TRBD2. CDR1 and CDR2 (germline): SGHRS, YFSETQ. CDR3 length equals 15 residues. J was trimmed by 4 bases and V by 0 bases; bases with no gene match: 4. DNA of the CDR3: TGCGCCAGCAGCTTGGACGGGACTAGCGCTTACGAGCAGTACTTC. This codes for CASSLDGTSAYEQYF. Combining the CDR3 with reference TRBV5-1 and TRBJ2-7 gives the whole variable domain KAGVTQTPRYLIKTRGQQVTLSCSPISGHRSVSWYQQTPGQGLQFLFEYFSETQRNKGNFPGRFSGRQFSNSRSEMNVSTLELGDSALYLCASSLDGTSAYEQYFGPGTRLTVT.

The rearrangement joins TRBV11-3 to TRBJ1-1; D is unresolved. Deletions cut 5 bases from V and 4 bases from J, with 14 bases between. Germline V CDR1 and CDR2: SGHNT, YENEEA. The CDR3 consists of 14 residues. The CDR3 sequence: CASSPTARSTEAFF. Written as DNA, the CDR3 is TGTGCCAGCAGCCCTACCGCCCGGAGCACTGAAGCTTTCTTT.

This chain connects TRBV25-1 to TRBJ1-6; 12 positions match TRBD1. CDR1 and CDR2 (germline): MGHDK, SYGVNS. The ends lost 6 bases at V and 7 bases at J; junction bases unmatched: 7. The CDR3 sequence is 16 residues long. In nucleotides, the CDR3 is TGTGCCAGCAGAGGGGGGACAGGGGGCAGGAATTCACCCCTCCACTTT. Translation gives CASRGGTGGRNSPLHF.

The chain is built from TRBV11-2 and TRBJ2-1, with 8 bases lining up with TRBD2. CDR1 SGHAT and CDR2 FQNNGV come from the germline V gene. The CDR3 has 12 residues. The V segment lost 2 bases and the J segment 10 bases; nucleotides outside the gene matches: 1. The CDR3 reads CASSLIAGEQFF. For the CDR3, the DNA is TGTGCCAGCAGCTTAATAGCGGGGGAGCAGTTCTTC.

This clone was observed once. This chain joins TRBV19 and TRBJ1-5; D may be TRBD1 (6 bases). The CDR3 has 15 residues. The germline V and J ends were trimmed by 7 bases and 4 bases, with 17 bases remaining between them. Per the germline V gene, CDR1 is LNHDA and CDR2 is SQIVND (reference sequence). CDR3 sequence reads: CASTLGATLNQPQHF. DNA of the CDR3: TGTGCCAGTACCTTGGGGGCCACCTTAAATCAGCCCCAGCATTTT.

The rearrangement links TRBV5-1 to TRBJ2-1; no definite D call. The CDR3 contains 15 residues. CDR1 SGHRS and CDR2 YFSETQ come from the germline V gene. The ends were cut back, 4 bases at V and 1 base at J, with 12 bases in the middle. The CDR3: CASSLLGLSYNEQFF. CDR3 nucleotides: TGCGCCAGCAGCCTCCTCGGGTTATCCTACAATGAGCAGTTCTTC.

The chain couples TRBV27 to TRBJ2-7; 11 bases are a match to TRBD1. Germline V gives CDR1 MNHEY, CDR2 SMNVEV (reference sequence). CDR3 length equals 14 residues. V shed 5 bases and J 4 bases; nucleotides not matched to a gene: 4. The CDR3 protein is CASSLGQGAYEQYF. CDR3 bases: TGTGCCAGCAGTCTAGGACAGGGGGCTTACGAGCAGTACTTC.

The V and J genes are TRBV15 and TRBJ1-6; D is perhaps TRBD1 (5 bases). Germline-derived CDR1 and CDR2 are LNHNV and YYDKDF (reference sequence). This CDR3 is built from 17 residues. Trimming took 0 bases from V and 5 from J, leaving 14 bases between them. The CDR3 here is CATSRDRRGANNSPLHF. CDR3 nucleotides: TGTGCCACCAGCAGAGATCGAAGGGGTGCGAATAATTCACCCCTCCACTTT.

The V call is TRBV19, the J call TRBJ2-2, with a tentative D call TRBD1 (5 bases). CDR1 and CDR2 from the germline V gene are LNHDA and SQIVND (reference sequence). The V and J ends lost 3 bases and 5 bases respectively, with 19 bases between them. This CDR3 comprises 17 residues. For the CDR3, the DNA is TGTGCCAGTAGTATCCCGTTCCAGGGAAGGTTAACCGGGGAGCTGTTTTTT. This codes for CASSIPFQGRLTGELFF.